The rows below give T cell receptor beta chains drawn from one sample of a study of read filtering for tumor transcriptome and immune sequencing. TCRdb reprocessed the reads via MiXCR and lists one record per CDR3 protein. The sample contains 40,000 to 50,000 distinct CDR3 sequences, about an eighth of which appear only once. The sequenced material came from a population of CD138-negative cells sorted from bone marrow. The receptors stem from a donor older than 35 with multiple myeloma. CDR3s leave out the opening cysteine and the closing phenylalanine or tryptophan. D genes are given only for firm matches.

CDR3aa,d_gene,v_gene
ASSEQNEQF,-,TRBV6-4
SVQGVYTEAF,TRBD1,TRBV29-1
ASSHNTGTANSYT,TRBD1,TRBV4-1
ASSMGRDYPFGEQF,TRBD2,TRBV19
SVSGDSSTGELF,-,TRBV29-1
ASSFSSGTLYNEQF,TRBD2,TRBV6-5
ASSQVTRGTPSYEQY,-,TRBV4-2
ASKEDTSSYNEQF,-,TRBV2
ASSSRDRASNYGYT,TRBD1,TRBV7-9
ASSLTSGYYEQY,TRBD2,TRBV5-6
ASSPRTLNLGNEQF,-,TRBV18
ASSLGANNEQF,-,TRBV7-9
ASTIGGLNTEAF,-,TRBV5-1
ASSAGVGVRQY,-,TRBV7-2
ASSGAGLQETQY,-,TRBV28
ASSLLAGNEQF,-,TRBV7-9